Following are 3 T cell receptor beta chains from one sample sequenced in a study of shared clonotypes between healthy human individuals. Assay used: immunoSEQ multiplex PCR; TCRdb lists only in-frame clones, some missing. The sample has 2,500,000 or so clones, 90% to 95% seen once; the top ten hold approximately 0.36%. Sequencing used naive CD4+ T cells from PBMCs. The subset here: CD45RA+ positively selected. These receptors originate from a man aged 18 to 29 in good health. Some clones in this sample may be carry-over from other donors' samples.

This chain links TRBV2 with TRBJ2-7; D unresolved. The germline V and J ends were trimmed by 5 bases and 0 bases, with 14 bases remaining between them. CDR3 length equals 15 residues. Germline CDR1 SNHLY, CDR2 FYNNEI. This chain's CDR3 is CASSTSVLSSYEQYF. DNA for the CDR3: TGTGCCAGCAGTACGTCAGTCCTGAGCTCCTACGAGCAGTACTTC.

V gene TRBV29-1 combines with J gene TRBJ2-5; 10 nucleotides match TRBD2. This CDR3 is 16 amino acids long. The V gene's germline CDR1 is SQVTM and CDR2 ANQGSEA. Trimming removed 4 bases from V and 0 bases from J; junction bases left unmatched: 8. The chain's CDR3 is CSVGGRTSGHQETQYF. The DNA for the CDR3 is TGCAGCGTTGGGGGGAGGACTAGCGGACACCAAGAGACCCAGTACTTC.

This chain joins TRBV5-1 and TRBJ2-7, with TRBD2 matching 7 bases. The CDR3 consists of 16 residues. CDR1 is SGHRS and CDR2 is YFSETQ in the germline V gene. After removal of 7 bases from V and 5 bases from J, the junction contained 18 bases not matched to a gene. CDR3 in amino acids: CASAQTPGGSSHEQYF. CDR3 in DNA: TGCGCCAGCGCCCAAACCCCGGGCGGGAGTTCCCACGAGCAGTACTTC.